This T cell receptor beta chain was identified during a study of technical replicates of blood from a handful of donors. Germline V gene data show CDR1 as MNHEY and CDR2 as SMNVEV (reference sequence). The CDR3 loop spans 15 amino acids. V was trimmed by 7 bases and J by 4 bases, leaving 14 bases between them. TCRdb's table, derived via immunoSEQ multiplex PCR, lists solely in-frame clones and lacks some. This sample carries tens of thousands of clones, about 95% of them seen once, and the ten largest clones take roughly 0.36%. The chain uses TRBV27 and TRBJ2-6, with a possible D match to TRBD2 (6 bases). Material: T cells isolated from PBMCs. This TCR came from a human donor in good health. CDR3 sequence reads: CASTLEGTGANVLTF. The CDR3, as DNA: TGTGCCAGCACCCTGGAGGGTACCGGGGCCAACGTCCTGACTTTC.